The 30 T cell receptor beta chains listed next were all sequenced from one sample in a study of blood T cell repertoires in COVID-19. The repertoire was sequenced with immunoSEQ multiplex PCR; TCRdb's copy has only in-frame clones and lacks some. The sample holds 350,000 or so clones; 70% to 90% are singletons and the top ten take around 4.4%. Sequencing input: PBMCs or T cells enriched from blood (not recorded which). These receptors were obtained from a woman aged 40 to 55 with acute COVID-19.

The chain has TRBV2 and TRBJ2-2; 11 bases are a match to TRBD2. Trimming cost V 9 bases and J 6 bases; bases outside gene matches: 6. The V gene's germline CDR1 is SNHLY and CDR2 FYNNEI. The CDR3 covers 14 residues. CDR3 loop: CASQIAGGAGELFF. CDR3 coding DNA: TGTGCCAGTCAAATAGCGGGAGGGGCCGGGGAGCTGTTTTTT.

The CDR3 reads CSVAGTEAFF. CDR3 coding DNA: TGCAGCGTTGCGGGCACTGAAGCTTTCTTT. The rearrangement uses TRBV29-1 and TRBJ1-1, with D hard to call. The CDR3 runs to 10 residues. V was cut by 4 bases and J by 4 bases, with 4 bases left in between. Germline CDR1 reads SQVTM; CDR2 reads ANQGSEA. Using reference TRBV29-1 and TRBJ1-1 for the parts outside the CDR3, the full variable domain is SAVISQKPSRDICQRGTSLTIQCQVDSQVTMMFWYRQQPGQSLTLIATANQGSEATYESGFVIDKFPISRPNLTFSTLTVSNMSPEDSSIYLCSVAGTEAFFGQGTRLTVV.

Concerning this clone: Different DNA sequences within this sample yield the same CDR3. The chain recombines TRBV19 with TRBJ2-3; 9 bases match TRBD2. The CDR3 covers 16 residues. Germline lookup yields CDR1 LNHDA and CDR2 SQIVND (reference sequence). V trimming: 5 bases; J trimming: 3 bases; junction bases outside the gene matches: 9. The CDR3 nucleotides are TGTGCCAGTAGTGGGGGGCAGCGGGGGGCTACAGATACGCAGTATTTT. It codes for CASSGGQRGATDTQYF.

The chain recombines TRBV28 with TRBJ2-3; D is perhaps TRBD2 (5 bases). The germline CDR1 and CDR2 sequences are MDHEN and SYDVKM. Between the trimmed V and J ends, which lost 7 bases and 2 bases, there was a span of 7 bases. The length of the CDR3 is 12 residues. Here the CDR3 reads CASIGDTDTQYF. CDR3 nucleotide sequence: TGTGCCAGCATCGGGGACACAGATACGCAGTATTTT.

This clone was counted once. The chain recombines TRBV5-8 with TRBJ1-2; TRBD1 matches at 7 bases. J lost 7 bases, V lost 0 bases, and 6 bases had no gene match. The V gene's germline CDR1 is SGHTS and CDR2 YDEGEE. The CDR3 is 14 residues long. The CDR3 nucleotides read TGTGCCAGCAGCTTGGGACAGGGTTTATCTGGCTACACCTTC. Residues: CASSLGQGLSGYTF.

The CDR3 loop reads CASSDAGKGGYTF. DNA of the CDR3: TGTGCCAGCAGTGATGCGGGAAAAGGGGGCTACACCTTC. The rearrangement links TRBV2 to TRBJ1-2; no clear D. Per the germline V gene, CDR1 is SNHLY and CDR2 is FYNNEI. V lost 3 bases and J 8 bases, leaving 13 bases between the germline ends. The CDR3 has 13 amino acids.

This clone was observed a single time. The V and J genes are TRBV7-3 and TRBJ1-1; D gene ambiguous. Germline assignment: CDR1 SGHTA and CDR2 FQGTGA. The CDR3 consists of 13 residues. V gave up 3 bases and J gave up 1 base, with 6 bases separating them. The CDR3 coding sequence is TGTGCCAGCAGCTTGTATCCGAACACTGAAGCTTTCTTT. Protein sequence: CASSLYPNTEAFF.

The V gene is TRBV19, the J gene TRBJ1-5, with D unclear. The CDR3 spans 12 residues. Germline V lookup: CDR1 LNHDA, CDR2 SQIVND (reference sequence). Trimming removed 6 bases at V and 4 bases at J, with 7 bases between. CDR3 region: CASSPLNQPQHF. CDR3 bases: TGTGCCAGTAGCCCTCTTAATCAGCCCCAGCATTTT.

In this sample, this clone turned up once. This chain joins TRBV29-1 and TRBJ2-2; the D gene is possibly TRBD1 (6 bases). V was cut by 0 bases and J by 4 bases, with 9 bases left in between. CDR1 is SQVTM, CDR2 ANQGSEA, per germline. This CDR3 region has 14 residues. CDR3 sequence (DNA): TGCAGCGTTGAAGATTTCAGGGGCACCGGGGAGCTGTTTTTT. It is translated as CSVEDFRGTGELFF.

The chain is built from TRBV11-2 and TRBJ1-2, with no clear D. The germline V and J ends were trimmed by 5 bases and 4 bases, with 11 bases remaining between them. Germline V gives CDR1 SGHAT, CDR2 FQNNGV. This CDR3 contains 13 residues. The CDR3 DNA is TGTGCCAGCAGCCGCGGTGGCCCCTATGGCTACACCTTC. Encoded protein: CASSRGGPYGYTF.

This chain uses TRBV11-1 with TRBJ1-6; D is perhaps TRBD1 (6 bases). Trimming removed 3 bases at V and 7 bases at J, with 10 bases between. The CDR3 runs to 14 residues. CDR1 and CDR2 (germline): SGHAT, FQDESV (reference sequence). The chain's CDR3 is CASSFGQLNSPLHF. Here the CDR3 DNA reads TGTGCCAGCAGCTTTGGACAGCTGAATTCACCCCTCCACTTT.

The chain uses TRBV4-1 and TRBJ1-1; D unresolved. V shed 2 bases and J shed 5 bases, with 15 bases lying between them. Germline lookup yields CDR1 MGHRA and CDR2 YSYEKL. This CDR3 has 15 residues. The CDR3 bases are TGCGCCAGCAGCCAATTCGAGGTTATCGTTACTGAAGCTTTCTTT. Protein product: CASSQFEVIVTEAFF.

A note on this clone: At the DNA level, this CDR3 is encoded by other sequences in the same sample as well. The V gene is TRBV11-3, the J gene TRBJ2-1; 8 bases line up with TRBD2. This CDR3 has 12 amino acids. Trimming cost V 5 bases and J 8 bases; bases outside gene matches: 2. Per the germline V gene, CDR1 is SGHNT and CDR2 is YENEEA. The CDR3 coding sequence is TGTGCCAGCAGCCCCGGGGGGGATGAGCAGTTCTTC. Protein product: CASSPGGDEQFF. The full variable domain, with the rest looked up from reference TRBV11-3 and TRBJ2-1, is EAGVVQSPRYKIIEKKQPVAFWCNPISGHNTLYWYLQNLGQGPELLIRYENEEAVDDSQLPKDRFSAERLKGVDSTLKIQPAELGDSAVYLCASSPGGDEQFFGPGTRLTVL.

The gene calls are TRBV15 and TRBJ2-3, with 9 bases aligning to TRBD2. Losses at the gene ends were 1 base for V and 4 bases for J; bases not matched to a gene: 6. This CDR3 spans 16 amino acids. Germline-derived CDR1 and CDR2 are LNHNV and YYDKDF (reference sequence). Written as DNA, the CDR3 is TGTGCCACCAGCAGAGTGGTATCTAGCGGGGCAGATACGCAGTATTTT. This gives the protein CATSRVVSSGADTQYF.

This clone showed up just a few times. For the CDR3, the DNA is TGTGCTAGTGGTTTGGTAGTGGGGGACTTCACAAGGGCCGGGGAGCTGTTTTTT. Protein sequence: CASGLVVGDFTRAGELFF. This chain joins TRBV12-5 and TRBJ2-2, with D perhaps matching TRBD2 (6 bases). The CDR3 sequence is 18 residues long. V lost 0 bases and J lost 6, with 20 bases in between. CDR1 is LGHNT, CDR2 FRNRAP, per germline.

The V gene is TRBV7-2, the J gene TRBJ2-7, with 9 bases matching TRBD2. The CDR3 totals 14 residues. J was trimmed by 2 bases and V by 7 bases; bases with no gene match: 6. Germline lookup yields CDR1 SGHTA and CDR2 FQGNSA. The CDR3 spells CASTPAGGPYEQYF. In nucleotides, the CDR3 is TGTGCCAGCACCCCTGCGGGGGGGCCCTACGAGCAGTACTTC. The full variable domain, its missing parts supplied by reference TRBV7-2 and TRBJ2-7, is GAGVSQSPSNKVTEKGKDVELRCDPISGHTALYWYRQSLGQGLEFLIYFQGNSAPDKSGLPSDRFSAERTGGSVSTLTIQRTQQEDSAVYLCASTPAGGPYEQYFGPGTRLTVT.

The chain joins TRBV12-5 to TRBJ1-2, with D uncertain. CDR1 LGHNT and CDR2 FRNRAP come from the germline V gene. V was cut by 4 bases and J by 3 bases, with 18 bases left in between. The CDR3 extends over 16 amino acids. The CDR3 region is CASGSHLDNPYYGYTF. DNA for the CDR3: TGTGCTAGTGGTTCCCACCTCGACAACCCCTACTATGGCTACACCTTC.

The chain has TRBV20-1 and TRBJ2-7; D not certain. Germline V gene lookup returns CDR1 DFQATT and CDR2 SNEGSKA (reference sequence). V gave up 3 bases and J gave up 2 bases, with 20 bases separating them. The CDR3 consists of 16 residues. For the CDR3, the DNA is TGCAGTGCTAGTTTGACTTGGAAGAATAGAGCCTACGAGCAGTACTTC. Its translation: CSASLTWKNRAYEQYF.

The rearrangement uses TRBV19 and TRBJ1-3; a possible D gene is TRBD1 (6 bases). This CDR3 is built from 17 residues. V was clipped by 6 bases and J by 0 bases, with 18 bases between them. In germline, CDR1 is LNHDA, CDR2 SQIVND (reference sequence). As DNA, the CDR3 is TGTGCCAGTAGCCCCTCCCGTGGCAGGGGCTCTGGAAACACCATATATTTT. It translates to CASSPSRGRGSGNTIYF.

In this sample, this clone turned up a few times. V and J are TRBV7-2 and TRBJ1-5; D is possibly TRBD1 (5 bases). Germline CDR1 reads SGHTA; CDR2 reads FQGNSA. The CDR3 totals 15 residues. V was cut by 1 base and J by 4 bases, with 11 bases left in between. This CDR3 is CASSLVQGMNQPQHF. CDR3 coding DNA: TGTGCCAGCAGCTTAGTTCAGGGTATGAATCAGCCCCAGCATTTT.

The chain recombines TRBV4-3 with TRBJ1-1; D not certain. The V gene lost 0 bases and the J gene lost 5 bases, with 13 bases spanning the gap. This CDR3 is 15 amino acids long. Per germline, CDR1 LGHNA and CDR2 YSLEER. CDR3 region: CASSQETSGSTEAFF. The DNA of the CDR3 is TGCGCCAGCAGCCAAGAAACGAGCGGTAGTACTGAAGCTTTCTTT.

The rearrangement links TRBV5-5 to TRBJ2-5; 12 bases are shared with TRBD2. The CDR3 is 17 amino acids. CDR1 and CDR2 (germline): SGHKS, YYEKEE (reference sequence). Losses at the gene ends were 4 bases for V and 5 bases for J; bases not matched to a gene: 12. The CDR3, as DNA: TGTGCCAGCAGCCAACGCCGACCTAGCGGGGGGGCTGAGACCCAGTACTTC. This codes for CASSQRRPSGGAETQYF. Supplemented by reference TRBV5-5 and TRBJ2-5, the full variable domain reads DAGVTQSPTHLIKTRGQQVTLRCSPISGHKSVSWYQQVLGQGPQFIFQYYEKEERGRGNFPDRFSARQFPNYSSELNVNALLLGDSALYLCASSQRRPSGGAETQYFGPGTRLLVL.

The J gene is TRBJ2-2, the V gene TRBV21-1; whether TRBD1, the table's D call, matches the DNA was not checked. TRBV21-1 is an annotated pseudogene. CDR3 length: 15 amino acids. The CDR3 region is CAIQQGAGVTGELFF. CDR3 coding DNA: TGTGCCATCCAACAGGGGGCAGGGGTAACCGGGGAGCTGTTTTTT.

The chain links TRBV4-3 to TRBJ1-5, with D uncertain. Trimming pared 0 bases from V and 2 bases from J, leaving 14 bases between. The CDR3 loop spans 17 amino acids. Germline loops: CDR1 LGHNA, CDR2 YSLEER. CDR3 in DNA: TGCGCCAGCAGCCAAGATCGGTCGGGTGGTGGCAATCAGCCCCAGCATTTT. This translates into CASSQDRSGGGNQPQHF.

This rearrangement joins TRBV5-1 to TRBJ2-1, with TRBD1 identical over 9 bases. Looked up from germline, CDR1 is SGHRS and CDR2 is YFSETQ. This CDR3 has 17 amino acids. V gave up 5 bases and J gave up 5 bases; unmatched junction bases: 14. The chain's CDR3 is CASSIDRGASLHNEQFF. The CDR3 DNA follows: TGCGCCAGCAGTATAGACAGGGGGGCTTCCCTTCACAATGAGCAGTTCTTC.

The chain recombines TRBV5-4 with TRBJ1-4, with 11 bases matching TRBD1. V lost 4 bases, J lost 3 bases, and 5 bases stayed unmatched. The CDR3 is 16 amino acids. The germline V gene has CDR1 SGHNT and CDR2 YYREEE (reference sequence). The CDR3 sequence: CASSAGQGAANEKLFF. CDR3 DNA sequence: TGTGCCAGCAGCGCAGGACAGGGGGCAGCTAATGAAAAACTGTTTTTT.

In this sample, this clone turned up a few times. The chain carries TRBV5-6 and TRBJ2-7; 8 bases align to TRBD1. This CDR3 contains 14 residues. Per germline, CDR1 SGHDT and CDR2 YYEEEE. V was clipped by 4 bases and J by 2 bases; unmatched bases: 5. This CDR3 is CASSIGQGPYEQYF. CDR3 DNA: TGTGCCAGCAGCATAGGACAGGGCCCCTACGAGCAGTACTTC.

The rearrangement uses TRBV18 and TRBJ1-2; no definite D call. This CDR3 has 18 residues. Germline lookup yields CDR1 KGHSH and CDR2 LQKENI. The V end was cut by 3 bases, the J end by 1 base, with 21 bases between. Here the CDR3 DNA reads TGTGCCAGCTCACCGTTGTCGGGAAAAGGAGGGCTTAACTATGGCTACACCTTC. As protein: CASSPLSGKGGLNYGYTF.

The chain uses TRBV3-1 (or the pseudogene TRBV3-2) and TRBJ1-2, with 7 bases lining up with TRBD1. Trimming took 4 bases from V and 1 from J; bases not matched to a gene: 3. CDR3 length equals 14 residues. In germline, CDR1 is LGHDT, CDR2 YNNKEL (reference sequence). The chain's CDR3 is CASSPGQVNYGYTF. The CDR3 region has the DNA TGTGCCAGCAGCCCAGGACAGGTTAACTATGGCTACACCTTC.

This chain connects TRBV4-3 to TRBJ1-1; TRBD1 matches at 7 bases. With 2 bases clipped from V and 11 bases from J, the junction kept 14 bases outside the gene matches. The CDR3 covers 15 residues. Germline V gives CDR1 LGHNA, CDR2 YSLEER. CDR3 protein: CASSQLTGAGHEAFF. The CDR3 region has the DNA TGCGCCAGCAGCCAACTAACAGGGGCGGGACATGAGGCTTTCTTT.